This entry lists 6 T cell receptor beta chains sequenced from one sample in a study of metastatic and nonmetastatic thyroid tumors. Not a single patient had been given any form of treatment at any point before undergoing thyroid surgery. With MiXCR, TCRdb reprocessed the PCR reads. The profile shows about 40,000 clones, about 16% of them singletons. Material for sequencing was blood. These receptors were taken from a female donor with papillary thyroid cancer or a benign thyroid nodule (not recorded which). Some clones in this sample may be carry-over from other donors' samples.

The table lists this clone with many counts. The CDR3 DNA follows: TGTGCCAGCAGCTTAGGTTTAAAGGACACTGAAGCTTTCTTT. Translated: CASSLGLKDTEAFF. The rearrangement uses TRBV7-3 and TRBJ1-1, with D uncertain. CDR1 is SGHTA and CDR2 is FQGTGA in the germline V gene. V was shortened by 2 bases and J by 3 bases, with 10 bases between the two germline ends. The CDR3 has 14 residues.

This clone has a count of ten or more. A single base separates this from a much larger clone, so it may be a read error. Other DNA sequences in this specimen translate into the identical CDR3. The chain couples TRBV12-3 or TRBV12-4 to TRBJ1-3; D unresolved. This CDR3 comprises 12 residues. DNA of the CDR3: TGCGCCAGCAGCTTCTCTGGAAACACCATATATTTT. Its protein product is CASSFSGNTIYF.

At least ten counts were recorded for this clone. The chain is built from TRBV19 and TRBJ2-2; 9 bases line up with TRBD1. The V gene end was trimmed by 4 bases and the J gene end by 8 bases; junction bases not matched to a gene: 5. Germline CDR1 LNHDA, CDR2 SQIVND (reference sequence). The CDR3 consists of 14 residues. The CDR3 DNA reads TGTGCCAGTAGTAAGACAGGGGGAGCGGGGGAGCTGTTTTTT. Its protein is CASSKTGGAGELFF.

This clone was observed many times. The J gene is TRBJ1-1, the V gene TRBV30; 8 bases align to TRBD1. The length of the CDR3 is 14 residues. The V gene's germline CDR1 is GTSNPN and CDR2 SVGIG (reference sequence). V lost 2 bases, J lost 7 bases, and 9 bases stayed unmatched. Written as DNA, the CDR3 is TGTGCCTGGAGTCTGGCAGGGGGCGCGGGTGAAGCTTTCTTT. It encodes CAWSLAGGAGEAFF.

This clone was found many times. The chain couples TRBV5-1 to TRBJ1-2; no firm D call. Trimming cost V 0 bases and J 2 bases, with 11 bases left between them. The CDR3 consists of 15 residues. CDR1 is SGHRS and CDR2 is YFSETQ in the germline V gene. CDR3 loop: CASSLAEYSNYGYTF. The CDR3 nucleotides are TGCGCCAGCAGCTTGGCGGAATACTCCAACTATGGCTACACCTTC.

This clone has ten or more counts. This chain connects TRBV28 to TRBJ1-2; D unresolved. There are 13 residues in the CDR3. The germline V gene has CDR1 MDHEN and CDR2 SYDVKM. V shed 2 bases and J shed 7 bases, with 11 bases lying between them. The CDR3 loop reads CASSLPQLTGYTF. In nucleotides, the CDR3 is TGTGCCAGCAGTTTACCTCAGTTAACTGGCTACACCTTC.